These 17 T cell receptor beta chains share one sample of origin, sequenced in a study of T-cell reconstitution after alpha-beta-depleted transplantation in children (dated by TCRdb to about 2016). The label giving this sample's treatment or condition can be read as: allogeneic hematopoietic cell transplantation with graft depleted of TCRalphabeta T cells and CD19 B cells. Library preparation employed PCR. The instrument given in TCRdb is Illumina HiSeq 2500. Molecular barcoding was employed in the preparation of TCR libraries, with unique molecular identifiers being used to normalize TCRbeta repertoire quantification. TCRdb trimmed public reads at Q25 via fastp, called clones via MiXCR and kept in-frame beta chains. Merged by CDR3 protein, the rows form single entries marked with the most common genes and DNA. Across this sample there are about 200,000 distinct CDR3 sequences, with 6.6% seen only once. The ten largest clonotypes hold less than 7% of the sample.

This specimen consisted of PBMCs, obtained before TCRalphabeta/CD19-depleted stem cell transplant. Receptors originate from a boy aged 2 to 10 with acute lymphoblastic leukemia, due to receive a stem cell transplant.

This chain joins TRBV3-1 and TRBJ1-1; a weak D match, TRBD1 (5 bases). CDR3 length: 12 residues. V gave up 4 bases and J gave up 6 bases, with 9 bases separating them. CDR1 is LGHDT and CDR2 is YNNKEL in the germline V gene (reference sequence). DNA of the CDR3: TGTGCCAGCAGCCGGGGCGGCTCTGAAGCTTTCTTT. Amino acid sequence: CASSRGGSEAFF.

Many counts were recorded for this clonotype. The chain recombines TRBV29-1 with TRBJ2-5; 7 bases are a match to TRBD1. Trimming at V came to 7 bases and at J to 9 bases, leaving 17 bases not matched to a gene. Germline V CDR1 and CDR2: SQVTM, ANQGSEA. The CDR3 consists of 14 residues. The CDR3 sequence: CSATEGRQGGSQYF. The CDR3 DNA reads as TGCAGCGCCACAGAAGGGAGACAGGGCGGGTCCCAGTACTTC. Looking up the rest from reference TRBV29-1 and TRBJ2-5 gives the full variable domain: SAVISQKPSRDICQRGTSLTIQCQVDSQVTMMFWYRQQPGQSLTLIATANQGSEATYESGFVIDKFPISRPNLTFSTLTVSNMSPEDSSIYLCSATEGRQGGSQYFGPGTRLLVL.

This clonotype was detected many times. The V gene is TRBV10-3, the J gene TRBJ2-5; D uncertain. Germline V gene lookup returns CDR1 ENHRY and CDR2 SYGVKD. Trimming took off 3 bases at V and 0 bases at J, with 5 bases between the two ends. CDR3 size: 13 residues. The CDR3 coding sequence is TGTGCCATCAGTGATCAGTACCAAGAGACCCAGTACTTC. Its translation: CAISDQYQETQYF.

This clonotype showed up many times. The rearrangement links TRBV27 to TRBJ1-5; possible D gene TRBD1, 5 bases. Trimming took off 11 bases at V and 0 bases at J, with 8 bases between the two ends. Germline V gives CDR1 MNHEY, CDR2 SMNVEV (reference sequence). The CDR3 loop spans 12 amino acids. The CDR3 is CAAGASNQPQHF. CDR3 DNA: TGTGCCGCCGGGGCTAGCAATCAGCCCCAGCATTTT.

This clonotype has a handful of counts. The genes are TRBV20-1 and TRBJ1-1, with a weak D call TRBD1 (5 bases). Germline values: CDR1 DFQATT, CDR2 SNEGSKA (reference sequence). Trimming took off 3 bases at V and 2 bases at J, with 13 bases between the two ends. The CDR3 has 14 amino acids. The CDR3 protein is CSARGLGGNTEAFF. As DNA, the CDR3 is TGCAGTGCTAGGGGGTTGGGGGGAAACACTGAAGCTTTCTTT.

This clonotype was counted ten times or more. The V and J genes are TRBV28 and TRBJ1-1; no definite D call. CDR1 MDHEN and CDR2 SYDVKM come from the germline V gene. The V end lost 3 bases, the J end lost 1 base, and 6 bases lay between the germline ends. This CDR3 spans 13 amino acids. The CDR3 is CASSFPPNTEAFF. CDR3 DNA sequence: TGTGCCAGCAGTTTTCCCCCGAACACTGAAGCTTTCTTT. Combining the CDR3 with reference TRBV28 and TRBJ1-1 gives the whole variable domain DVKVTQSSRYLVKRTGEKVFLECVQDMDHENMFWYRQDPGLGLRLIYFSYDVKMKEKGDIPEGYSVSREKKERFSLILESASTNQTSMYLCASSFPPNTEAFFGQGTRLTVV.

This clonotype showed up just once. The chain employs TRBV20-1 and TRBJ2-3; 11 bases match TRBD2. Germline lookup yields CDR1 DFQATT and CDR2 SNEGSKA (reference sequence). The CDR3 runs 15 residues. V gave up 3 bases and J gave up 2 bases; unmatched junction bases: 4. The CDR3 is CSARALAGATDTQYF. DNA for the CDR3: TGCAGTGCTAGGGCACTAGCGGGGGCCACAGATACGCAGTATTTT.

This clonotype was observed at least ten times. The CDR3 is CASSFRDRDSEQYF. The CDR3 DNA follows: TGTGCCAGCAGTTTCAGGGACAGGGACAGCGAGCAGTACTTC. V usage is TRBV12-3 or TRBV12-4 and J usage is TRBJ2-7; 9 bases line up with TRBD1. The J segment lost 6 bases and the V segment lost 3 bases, leaving 6 bases of the junction unmatched. The CDR3 is made up of 14 amino acids.

This clonotype has more than one count but fewer than ten. The chain employs TRBV2 and TRBJ2-7; maybe TRBD2 (5 bases). The CDR3 spans 15 residues. Looked up from germline, CDR1 is SNHLY and CDR2 is FYNNEI. Trimming took off 7 bases at V and 7 bases at J, with 23 bases between the two ends. CDR3 protein: CASNLPAAGVYEQYF. CDR3 in DNA: TGTGCCAGCAACCTTCCAGCGGCTGGGGTCTATGAGCAGTACTTC. Using reference TRBV2 and TRBJ2-7 for the parts outside the CDR3, the full variable domain is EPEVTQTPSHQVTQMGQEVILRCVPISNHLYFYWYRQILGQKVEFLVSFYNNEISEKSEIFDDQFSVERPDGSNFTLKIRSTKLEDSAMYFCASNLPAAGVYEQYFGPGTRLTVT.

This clonotype was picked up many times. The V call is TRBV7-2, the J call TRBJ2-1, with 7 bases lining up with TRBD2. Germline CDR1 reads SGHTA; CDR2 reads FQGNSA. The CDR3 is 17 residues long. V was pared by 4 bases and J by 9 bases, with 18 bases of the junction left unmatched. The CDR3: CASSSGLITSLWGEQFF. The CDR3 bases are TGTGCCAGCAGCTCGGGACTAATCACGAGCCTTTGGGGTGAGCAGTTCTTC.

The sample holds a few counts of this clonotype. As DNA, the CDR3 is TGTGCCAGCAGCTCACACAGGGTTCTAGGACAGCCCCAGCATTTT. Its protein is CASSSHRVLGQPQHF. This chain connects TRBV7-9 to TRBJ1-5; maybe TRBD1 (6 bases). Germline-derived CDR1 and CDR2 are SEHNR and FQNEAQ (reference sequence). This CDR3 is 15 amino acids long. Trimming removed 4 bases from V and 7 bases from J, with 17 bases in between.

This chain connects TRBV20-1 to TRBJ1-1, with D maybe TRBD1 (5 bases). Looked up from germline, CDR1 is DFQATT and CDR2 is SNEGSKA (reference sequence). The CDR3 consists of 12 residues. Trimming took 2 bases from V and 8 from J, leaving 12 bases between them. CDR3 loop: CSARQGFYEAFF. CDR3 DNA sequence: TGCAGTGCTAGACAGGGTTTTTACGAAGCTTTCTTT.

This clonotype showed up many times. This sequence joins TRBV28 and TRBJ2-2, with 7 bases that match TRBD1. This CDR3 spans 18 amino acids. The germline V gene has CDR1 MDHEN and CDR2 SYDVKM. The V gene end was trimmed by 2 bases and the J gene end by 2 bases; junction bases not matched to a gene: 11. CDR3 coding DNA: TGTGCCAGCAGTTTAGTCCATAGGGACAGCGATAACACCGGGGAGCTGTTTTTT. Protein sequence: CASSLVHRDSDNTGELFF.

J is TRBJ1-4 and V is TRBV24-1; D gene uncertain. The germline V gene encodes CDR1 KGHDR and CDR2 SFDVKD. Trimming cost V 2 bases and J 0 bases, with 9 bases left between them. The CDR3 spans 16 residues. The chain's CDR3 is CATSDSSVATNEKLFF. CDR3 in DNA: TGTGCCACCAGTGATTCATCGGTCGCAACTAATGAAAAACTGTTTTTT.

At least ten counts were recorded for this clonotype. The chain joins TRBV3-1 to TRBJ2-5; D is possibly TRBD2 (6 bases). Trimming took off 5 bases at V and 5 bases at J, with 18 bases between the two ends. This CDR3 spans 15 amino acids. Germline V gene data show CDR1 as LGHDT and CDR2 as YNNKEL (reference sequence). CDR3 coding DNA: TGTGCCAGCAGCTCCGGACTCCGACGGGAGGAGACCCAGTACTTC. Translation gives CASSSGLRREETQYF.

This clonotype was counted many times. This chain links TRBV3-1 with TRBJ1-2; D is uncertain. Germline V gene sequence: CDR1 LGHDT, CDR2 YNNKEL (reference sequence). The CDR3 extends over 14 amino acids. V dropped 1 base and J dropped 4 bases, with 10 bases sitting between them. CDR3 bases: TGTGCCAGCAGCCAAGCGAACGAGGGCTATGGCTACACCTTC. This gives the protein CASSQANEGYGYTF.

This clonotype was counted ten times or more. The rearrangement links TRBV18 to TRBJ2-3; tentative D call: TRBD2 (6 bases). With 0 bases removed from V and 2 bases from J, the gap between germline ends came to 15 bases. The CDR3 covers 17 residues. Germline CDR1 reads KGHSH; CDR2 reads LQKENI. CDR3 coding DNA: TGTGCCAGCTCACCACCGGGTCCAGCGGGTCACACAGATACGCAGTATTTT. Residues: CASSPPGPAGHTDTQYF.